The 7 T cell receptor beta chains below were found in one sample sequenced in a study of blood T cell repertoires in COVID-19. Only in-frame clones appear in the TCRdb table, and some are missing; sequencing was by immunoSEQ multiplex PCR. The profile shows around 200,000 clones, about 88% of them singletons. Sequencing was performed on peripheral blood. The source of these receptors is an elderly woman in a cohort sampled during active or convalescent COVID-19.

The rearrangement joins TRBV27 to TRBJ1-1; D uncertain. CDR3 size: 15 residues. The V gene's germline CDR1 is MNHEY and CDR2 SMNVEV (reference sequence). V was pared by 5 bases and J by 0 bases, with 13 bases between. The CDR3 DNA reads as TGTGCCAGCAGTGCATCCTCGGTACTGAACACTGAAGCTTTCTTT. It translates to CASSASSVLNTEAFF.

This chain joins TRBV11-2 and TRBJ2-7; perhaps TRBD2 as D (6 bases). V was clipped by 4 bases and J by 0 bases, with 13 bases between them. This CDR3 spans 15 amino acids. Germline V lookup: CDR1 SGHAT, CDR2 FQNNGV. The CDR3 region is CASSSTSGTSYEQYF. DNA of the CDR3: TGTGCCAGCAGCTCGACTAGTGGTACCTCCTACGAGCAGTACTTC.

This clone was counted a single time. The chain couples TRBV24-1 to TRBJ2-2; 9 positions match TRBD2. V gave up 2 bases and J gave up 7 bases; unmatched junction bases: 13. The germline V gene encodes CDR1 KGHDR and CDR2 SFDVKD. The CDR3 spans 18 residues. The DNA for the CDR3 is TGTGCCACCAGTGATTCCGTCAGGGTAGCGGGAGCTGGCGGGGAGCTGTTTTTT. The encoded protein is CATSDSVRVAGAGGELFF.

V and J are TRBV6-4 and TRBJ2-1; 13 bases are shared with TRBD2. The CDR3 loop spans 16 amino acids. V trimming: 4 bases; J trimming: 7 bases; junction bases outside the gene matches: 7. In germline, CDR1 is MRHNA, CDR2 SNTAGT. Here the CDR3 DNA reads TGTGCCAGCAGTGCCACCCGACTAGCGGGAGGTAATGAGCAGTTCTTC. It specifies CASSATRLAGGNEQFF.

The J gene is TRBJ1-5, the V gene TRBV7-9; D is perhaps TRBD1 (5 bases). The CDR3 length is 14 residues. Trimming pared 6 bases from V and 0 bases from J, leaving 9 bases between. The germline CDR1 and CDR2 sequences are SEHNR and FQNEAQ (reference sequence). The CDR3 nucleotides read TGTGCCAGCAGTCACAGGTATAGCAATCAGCCCCAGCATTTT. It specifies CASSHRYSNQPQHF. The whole variable domain, remainder taken from reference TRBV7-9 and TRBJ1-5, is DTGVSQNPRHKITKRGQNVTFRCDPISEHNRLYWYRQTLGQGPEFLTYFQNEAQLEKSRLLSDRFSAERPKGSFSTLEIQRTEQGDSAMYLCASSHRYSNQPQHFGDGTRLSIL.

The J gene is TRBJ1-5, the V gene TRBV3-1 (or the pseudogene TRBV3-2), with D possibly being TRBD1 (5 bases). The V gene lost 4 bases and the J gene lost 6 bases, with 16 bases spanning the gap. Germline V CDR1 and CDR2: LGHDT, YNNKEL (reference sequence). CDR3 size: 15 residues. The CDR3 reads CASSRKGWYPQPQHF. The CDR3 coding sequence is TGTGCCAGCAGCCGAAAGGGGTGGTATCCTCAGCCCCAGCATTTT.

The V call is TRBV19, the J call TRBJ2-1; a possible D gene is TRBD1 (6 bases). CDR1 LNHDA and CDR2 SQIVND come from the germline V gene (reference sequence). Trimming took 1 base from V and 3 from J, leaving 19 bases between them. CDR3 length: 18 residues. CDR3 nucleotides: TGTGCCAGTAGTATAGGGGGCCGACAGGAATTATACTACAATGAGCAGTTCTTC. Protein sequence: CASSIGGRQELYYNEQFF.